Sequencing of this TCR beta chain was carried out in a study of post-analysis software for immune sequencing data (dated by TCRdb to the mid-2010s). With respect to the entire study: Disease courses on record covered relapsing-remitting, secondary progressive and progressive-relapsing multiple sclerosis, though some patients had no subtype annotation. Patient repertoires were compared against 11 previously published healthy control repertoires from donors aged roughly 6 to 26 years. A subset of samples was prepared in parallel using single-end sample barcoding, then pooled and co-amplified after Illumina adapter ligation.

Library preparation was by PCR. The sequencer was an Illumina HiSeq 2500. To reduce PCR and sequencing biases, unique molecular identifiers were built into the TCR beta cDNA libraries. About 500,000 cDNA molecules were obtained for every 1 to 10 million input T cells, so each molecule roughly corresponded to one T cell. The same protocol used for the earlier healthy control dataset was applied to prepare and sequence the patient libraries. Within a given batch, samples were prepared together, multiplexed and sequenced on the same HiSeq lane. The paper's data handling went like this. MIGEC was used to process the raw barcoded reads, and molecular identifier groups with only a single read were discarded before consensus assembly and CDR3 extraction. Clonotype tables were post-analysed with VDJtools, and diversity was normalized by down-sampling all datasets to the smallest sample size. In repertoire overlap clustering, CDR3 amino acid sequences, but not nucleotide sequences, were matched to correct batch-related cross-sample contamination. TCRdb reprocessing: public reads trimmed at Q25 with fastp, clones called with MiXCR, in-frame beta chains kept. CDR3 protein duplicates are merged, each entry listing the most common genes and DNA. The authors' filters were not applied to this entry. The sample table lists roughly 200,000 distinct CDR3 sequences, roughly 28% of them with a count of one. Less than 4% of the sample belongs to the ten largest clones.

This clonotype was seen only a few times. This receptor's antigen is unknown. No base qualities exist here, and no much larger clone lies one base off it. According to the germline V gene (reference sequence), CDR1 reads SEHNR and CDR2 reads FQNEAQ. CDR3 length: 15 amino acids, cysteine to phenylalanine. Only the CDR3 portion is preserved as DNA: 45 bases, with reading frame beginning at the first base. Trimming accounts for 3 bases at V and 5 bases at J, while the number of junction bases matched to no gene is 6. TCR beta repertoires were profiled from peripheral blood of more than ten young patients with multiple sclerosis to demonstrate the VDJtools post-analysis software. The multiple sclerosis patients were children and adolescents ranging in age from roughly 6 to 15 years. General study outcomes and caveats: Compared with controls, multiple sclerosis patients had significantly lower normalized Chao1 diversity, a finding suggesting substantial peripheral T-cell clonal expansion. Significantly higher frequencies in patients than in controls were found for a handful of TRBV segments, including TRBV5-6, TRBV5-1 and TRBV20-1. Strong co-clustering of samples prepared in the same batch was shown by direct clustering with F measure, prompting a batch-effect correction. The multiple sclerosis patient group was slightly younger than the control group.

The clonotype comes from a girl aged 2-17 years with multiple sclerosis. Sequenced sample: blood. The chain employs TRBV7-9 and TRBJ1-2; 10 central bases correspond to TRBD1. The DNA is as follows: TGTGCCAGCAGCTTTACCGGGACAGGGGTATATGGCTACACCTTC. It specifies CASSFTGTGVYGYTF.